This TCR beta chain was sequenced in a study of T cell responses to AZD1222 COVID-19 vaccine. The wider study: The study pooled second doses at about 4 or about 12 weeks.

Germline lookup yields CDR1 LNHDA and CDR2 SQIVND (reference sequence). The ends lost 9 bases at V and 8 bases at J; junction bases unmatched: 4. There are 13 residues in the CDR3. Study-level points and caveats: Clonal diversity was possibly underestimated, and white British individuals and females predominated among donors.

Assay: immunoSEQ multiplex PCR; the TCRdb copy retains only in-frame clones and omits some. The table shows about 120,000 clones, with about 85% occurring only once. This clone showed up just a few times. Its antigen is still unknown. The sample was peripheral blood, taken on day 0 of AZD1222 vaccination. The receptor was derived from an adult in good health. The gene calls are TRBV19 and TRBJ1-4, with 12 bases fitting TRBD1. CDR3 amino acids: CASRDRGPEKLFF. As DNA, the CDR3 is TGTGCCAGCCGGGACAGGGGGCCGGAAAAACTGTTTTTT.